A single sample is the source of the 13 T cell receptor beta chains below, sequenced in a study of identical twins (dated by TCRdb to 2016 to 2017). The library was generated by 5' RACE. This sample was sequenced with an Illumina HiSeq 2000. TCRdb took the public reads, trimmed them with fastp at Q25, ran MiXCR for clone calling and kept in-frame beta chains. Identical CDR3 protein sequences are pooled into one entry, listed with their most common genes and DNA. This sample gives under 500,000 distinct CDR3 sequences in total; 14% of them show up just once. Approximately 1% of the sample comes from the top ten. This sample was shared with a second study, whose subject was yellow fever vaccine responses in identical twins.

Sequenced input: CD4+ T cells sorted from blood. The receptors shown here come from a woman younger than 30 in good health.

This clonotype was counted only a few times. This sequence joins TRBV11-2 and TRBJ2-7; D perhaps matches TRBD1 (7 bases). Germline CDR1 reads SGHAT; CDR2 reads FQNNGV. The CDR3 length is 16 residues. V lost 1 base and J 2 bases, leaving 15 bases between the germline ends. The CDR3 bases are TGTGCCAGCAGCTTAGGGGGGGCAGGGGGTGCCTACGAGCAGTACTTC. Protein sequence: CASSLGGAGGAYEQYF.

J is TRBJ2-7 and V is TRBV18, with D maybe TRBD1 (6 bases). Between the trimmed V and J ends, which lost 5 bases and 2 bases, there was a span of 13 bases. The CDR3 is 14 residues long. Germline CDR1 and CDR2: KGHSH and LQKENI. The CDR3 sequence: CASSYEDSAYEQYF. DNA of the CDR3: TGTGCCAGCTCATACGAGGACAGTGCCTACGAGCAGTACTTC.

This clonotype has just a few counts. Written as DNA, the CDR3 is TGTGCCAGCAGTGAATATGGACAGACCGCCTACGAGCAGTACTTC. This gives the protein CASSEYGQTAYEQYF. The V and J genes are TRBV25-1 and TRBJ2-7, with a possible D match to TRBD1 (6 bases). This CDR3 has 15 amino acids. The V gene's germline CDR1 is MGHDK and CDR2 SYGVNS. V was cut by 0 bases and J by 2 bases, with 11 bases left in between.

The V call is TRBV3-1, the J call TRBJ1-2; D remains unclear. Germline loops: CDR1 LGHDT, CDR2 YNNKEL (reference sequence). The length of the CDR3 is 12 residues. Trimming removed 2 bases from V and 8 bases from J, with 9 bases in between. The CDR3 sequence: CASSQYPTGYTF. The CDR3 nucleotides read TGTGCCAGCAGCCAATATCCCACCGGCTACACCTTC.

This clonotype was picked up one time. The J gene is TRBJ2-5, the V gene TRBV20-1, with D unresolved. CDR1 and CDR2 from the germline V gene are DFQATT and SNEGSKA (reference sequence). The CDR3 has 14 residues. The germline V and J ends were trimmed by 1 base and 2 bases, with 11 bases remaining between them. The CDR3 protein is CSARVLGFQETQYF. In DNA, the CDR3 is TGCAGTGCTAGAGTATTGGGGTTTCAAGAGACCCAGTACTTC.

This clonotype came up many times. The genes are TRBV29-1 and TRBJ2-7; D gene unclear. The CDR3 is 14 amino acids. Trimming left V 4 bases short and J 3 bases short, with 16 bases between. Germline CDR1 reads SQVTM; CDR2 reads ANQGSEA. The CDR3 sequence: CSVVRSSSIYEQYF. DNA for the CDR3: TGCAGCGTTGTGCGTAGCAGCTCGATCTACGAGCAGTACTTC.

The V and J genes are TRBV10-3 and TRBJ2-2; a possible D gene is TRBD1 (6 bases). This CDR3 region has 14 residues. Trimming took 6 bases from V and 0 from J, leaving 8 bases between them. The V gene's germline CDR1 is ENHRY and CDR2 SYGVKD. The CDR3 DNA reads TGTGCCATCAGCCCAGGGGCGAACACCGGGGAGCTGTTTTTT. Protein: CAISPGANTGELFF.

J is TRBJ1-2 and V is TRBV6-1; 7 bases match TRBD1. The V gene's germline CDR1 is MNHNS and CDR2 SASEGT. Germline trimming cut 6 bases from V and 0 bases from J; bases unmatched to any gene: 4. There are 14 residues in the CDR3. As DNA, the CDR3 is TGTGCCAGCAGACGGGACAGCTCTAACTATGGCTACACCTTC. Translation gives CASRRDSSNYGYTF.

This clonotype was found a few times. This chain connects TRBV24-1 to TRBJ2-1; 7 bases line up with TRBD1. Germline CDR1 is KGHDR and CDR2 is SFDVKD. Trimming removed 4 bases from V and 6 bases from J; junction bases left unmatched: 2. This CDR3 spans 13 amino acids. The CDR3 DNA reads TGTGCCACCAGTGAGGCAGGGGGCAATGAGCAGTTCTTC. As protein: CATSEAGGNEQFF.

The chain couples TRBV6-5 to TRBJ2-5; TRBD2 might be the D (6 bases). The germline V gene encodes CDR1 MNHEY and CDR2 SVGAGI. V lost 2 bases and J 4 bases, leaving 14 bases between the germline ends. The CDR3 sequence is 15 residues long. The CDR3: CASSYLRGLSETQYF. The CDR3 DNA reads as TGTGCCAGCAGTTACCTCCGAGGACTATCAGAGACCCAGTACTTC.

The DNA of the CDR3 is TGTGCCACCAGTGACGATGGCGGCACAGATACGCAGTATTTT. Protein product: CATSDDGGTDTQYF. The chain is built from TRBV15 and TRBJ2-3; D uncertain. CDR1 and CDR2 from the germline V gene are LNHNV and YYDKDF (reference sequence). The CDR3 is 14 amino acids. V shed 6 bases and J shed 1 base, with 11 bases lying between them.

This clonotype was counted between two and nine times. V is TRBV4-1 and J is TRBJ2-3; 10 nucleotides match TRBD2. The germline gives CDR1 MGHRA, CDR2 YSYEKL. There are 21 residues in the CDR3. Trimming cost V 0 bases and J 2 bases; bases outside gene matches: 17. The DNA of the CDR3 is TGCGCCAGCAGCCAAGATCACAGCGAGTTTTCGCTAGCGGGAGTCACAGATACGCAGTATTTT. Its protein product is CASSQDHSEFSLAGVTDTQYF.

The chain carries TRBV29-1 and TRBJ2-7, with 7 bases that match TRBD1. The CDR3 sequence is 13 residues long. The V gene's germline CDR1 is SQVTM and CDR2 ANQGSEA. V lost 3 bases to trimming and J lost 6 bases; unmatched junction nucleotides: 8. The CDR3 here is CSVDGRAGGEQYF. The CDR3 DNA sequence: TGCAGCGTTGACGGCCGGGCAGGGGGCGAGCAGTACTTC.